This T cell receptor (beta chain) was identified in a study of T cell repertoires in cytomegalovirus infection. About the study: Recently identified HLA-C-restricted CMV epitopes were used, and well-studied HLA-B-restricted CMV epitopes were used as well. Public TCR beta signatures marked donors with CMV infection and the matching HLA.

With respect to this clonotype: Its matching antigen is unknown.

Study-level findings and limits: Clonotype analysis showed dominance of the ex vivo response by HLA-C-restricted CMV-specific TCR beta clonotypes.

TCRdb passed the reads through MiXCR, listing each CDR3 protein once. The repertoire holds 650,000 to 900,000 distinct CDR3 sequences, with roughly 33% as singletons. Source: cultured CD8+ T cells from PBMCs, taken from culture after CMV antigen stimulation. The TCR sequence derives from a human donor in good health (CMV status not recorded). Some clones in this sample may be carry-over from other donors' samples.

CDR3 sequence reads: CASSFSGGAFEQFF. For the CDR3, the DNA is TGTGCCAGCAGCTTCAGCGGGGGGGCCTTTGAGCAGTTCTTC. This rearrangement joins TRBV13 to TRBJ2-1, with 10 bases fitting TRBD2. Germline V lookup: CDR1 PRHDT, CDR2 FYEKMQ (reference sequence). V shed 3 bases and J 9 bases; nucleotides not matched to a gene: 5. This CDR3 region has 14 residues.